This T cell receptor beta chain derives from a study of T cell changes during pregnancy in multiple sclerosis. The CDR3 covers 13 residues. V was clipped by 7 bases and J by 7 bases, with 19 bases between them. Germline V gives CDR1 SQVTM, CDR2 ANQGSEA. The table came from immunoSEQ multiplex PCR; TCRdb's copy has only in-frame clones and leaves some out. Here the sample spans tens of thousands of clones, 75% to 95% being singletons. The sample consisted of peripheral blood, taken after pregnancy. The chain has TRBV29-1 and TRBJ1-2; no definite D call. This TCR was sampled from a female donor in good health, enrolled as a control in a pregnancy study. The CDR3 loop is CSAFNPQVGGYTF. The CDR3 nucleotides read TGCAGCGCCTTTAACCCCCAGGTCGGTGGCTACACCTTC.